The T cell receptor (beta chain) under discussion was sequenced for a study of cytomegalovirus exposure and HLA in healthy donors. This clone was counted only a few times. The CDR3 contains 13 residues. The V segment lost 8 bases and the J segment 0 bases; nucleotides outside the gene matches: 0. Germline V gene lookup returns CDR1 LNHDA and CDR2 SQIVND (reference sequence). Amplification used 60 Vbeta primers and 13 Jbeta primers. Assay: immunoSEQ multiplex PCR; the TCRdb copy retains only in-frame clones and omits some. The sample has some 110,000 clones, about three fifths seen once. The chain joins TRBV19 to TRBJ2-7; TRBD2 agrees at 11 bases. The sequencing sample was made of PBMCs. The clonotype originates from a woman aged 40 to 50 in good health and CMV-seropositive. The CDR3 DNA follows: TGTGCCAGTGGGACTAGCGGCTCCTACGAGCAGTACTTC. It yields the protein CASGTSGSYEQYF.